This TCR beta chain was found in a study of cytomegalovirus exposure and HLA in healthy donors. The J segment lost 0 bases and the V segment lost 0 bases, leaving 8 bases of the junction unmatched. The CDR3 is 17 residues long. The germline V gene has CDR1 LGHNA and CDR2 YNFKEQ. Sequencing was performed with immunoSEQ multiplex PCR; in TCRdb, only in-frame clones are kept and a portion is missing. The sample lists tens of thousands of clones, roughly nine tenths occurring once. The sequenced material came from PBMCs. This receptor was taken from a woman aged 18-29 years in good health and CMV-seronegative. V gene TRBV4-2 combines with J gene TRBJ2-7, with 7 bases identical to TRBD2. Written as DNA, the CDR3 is TGTGCCAGCAGCCAAGAAGGCCTAGCGGAGCTCTCCTACGAGCAGTACTTC. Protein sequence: CASSQEGLAELSYEQYF.